This T cell receptor (beta chain) was recorded in a study of cytomegalovirus exposure and HLA in healthy donors. About the study: The roughly 130 validation repertoires used the same platform as the 550 to 850 first-cohort repertoires (as reported by a later analysis).

Measured with immunoSEQ multiplex PCR; TCRdb has only the in-frame clones, and not every one. The sample lists approximately 160,000 clones; about 86% were seen once. V lost 5 bases and J lost 5, with 12 bases in between. The CDR3 is made up of 13 amino acids. Per germline, CDR1 LNHDA and CDR2 SQIVND (reference sequence). General study findings and limits: In vitro confirmation showed three CMV-associated chains to be CMV antigen specific. The study found most TCR sequences rare, yet found some public TCRs in many donors.

A word on this clone: What it recognizes is unknown.

This chain uses TRBV19 with TRBJ1-1; possibly TRBD1 for D (6 bases). The TCR originated in a woman under 30 in good health and CMV-seronegative. Sequencing was done on a sample of PBMCs. The CDR3 loop reads CASSAGAFTEAFF. The CDR3 nucleotides read TGTGCCAGTAGTGCGGGGGCTTTTACTGAAGCTTTCTTT.